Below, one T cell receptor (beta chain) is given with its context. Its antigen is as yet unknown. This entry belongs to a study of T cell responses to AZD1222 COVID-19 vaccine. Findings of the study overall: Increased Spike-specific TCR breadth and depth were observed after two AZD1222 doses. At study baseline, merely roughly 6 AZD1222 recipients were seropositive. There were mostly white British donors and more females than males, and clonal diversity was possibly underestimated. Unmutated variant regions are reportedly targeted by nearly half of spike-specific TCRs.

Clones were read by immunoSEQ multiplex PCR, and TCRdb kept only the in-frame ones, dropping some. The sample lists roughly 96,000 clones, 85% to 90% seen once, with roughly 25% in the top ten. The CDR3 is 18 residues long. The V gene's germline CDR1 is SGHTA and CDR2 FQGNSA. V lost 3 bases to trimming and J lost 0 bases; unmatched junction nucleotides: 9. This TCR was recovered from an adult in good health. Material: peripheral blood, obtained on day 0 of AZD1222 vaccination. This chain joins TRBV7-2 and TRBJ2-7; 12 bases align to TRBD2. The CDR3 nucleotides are TGTGCCAGCAGCTTCACTAGCGGGGGGCCACTAAGCTCCTACGAGCAGTACTTC. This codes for CASSFTSGGPLSSYEQYF.